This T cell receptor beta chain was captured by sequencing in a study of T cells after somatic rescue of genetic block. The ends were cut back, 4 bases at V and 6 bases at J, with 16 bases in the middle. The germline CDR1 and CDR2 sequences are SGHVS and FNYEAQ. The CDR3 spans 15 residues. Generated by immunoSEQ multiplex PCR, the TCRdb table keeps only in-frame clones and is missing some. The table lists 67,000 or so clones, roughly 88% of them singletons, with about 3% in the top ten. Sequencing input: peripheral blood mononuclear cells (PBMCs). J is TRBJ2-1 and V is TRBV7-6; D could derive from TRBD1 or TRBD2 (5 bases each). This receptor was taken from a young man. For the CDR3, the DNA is TGTGCCAGCAGCTCTAGCCCCACAGGTGCCAATGAGCAGTTCTTC. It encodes CASSSSPTGANEQFF.